The 23 T cell receptor beta chains reported below all come from one sample, sequenced in a study. Treg sorting used a CD4+CD25+CD127-/low gate. MiXCR was run by TCRdb on the 5' RACE reads, yielding one entry per CDR3 protein. The table has 50,000 to 70,000 distinct CDR3 sequences, more than 20% seen once. The material sequenced was tumor-infiltrating Tregs sorted from the breast tumor. These TCRs come from a female donor with breast cancer.

The rearrangement uses TRBV7-3 and TRBJ1-2, with TRBD1 matching over 9 bases. The CDR3 is 15 residues long. CDR1 is SGHTA and CDR2 is FQGTGA in the germline V gene. Germline trimming cut 10 bases from V and 5 bases from J; bases unmatched to any gene: 14. Here the CDR3 DNA reads TGTGCCACCAAGCCTGATGGACAGGGGCCTTATGGCTACACCTTC. Its protein is CATKPDGQGPYGYTF.

As regards this clonotype: Since a much larger clone is just one base distant, this may be a read error. The conserved closing phenylalanine or tryptophan is absent in this CDR3, likely reflecting a read error. The J gene is TRBJ2-3, the V gene TRBV3-1, with 11 bases that match TRBD2. V shed 4 bases and J 7 bases; nucleotides not matched to a gene: 4. CDR1 and CDR2 from the germline V gene are LGHDT and YNNKEL (reference sequence). This CDR3 has 14 residues. The CDR3 is CASSLSSGGNTQYC. The DNA of the CDR3 is TGTGCCAGCAGCCTTTCTAGCGGGGGGAATACGCAGTATTGT.

The V gene is TRBV20-1, the J gene TRBJ1-2; D is perhaps TRBD1 (6 bases). The CDR3 length is 12 residues. Germline assignment: CDR1 DFQATT and CDR2 SNEGSKA (reference sequence). The CDR3 region has the DNA TGCAGGGGGGGGGCAGGGGACTATGGCTACACCTTC. It specifies CRGGAGDYGYTF.

The chain uses TRBV6-1 and TRBJ2-1, with 14 bases lining up with TRBD2. V was clipped by 2 bases and J by 8 bases; unmatched bases: 8. The CDR3 spans 17 residues. CDR1 and CDR2 from the germline V gene are MNHNS and SASEGT. The CDR3, as DNA: TGTGCCAGCAGTGAACCCCGACTAGCGGGAGGGAGGGATGAGCAGTTCTTC. It specifies CASSEPRLAGGRDEQFF.

The chain links TRBV7-2 to TRBJ2-1, with D perhaps TRBD1 (6 bases). The CDR3 sequence is 13 residues long. V lost 2 bases to trimming and J lost 5 bases, with 7 bases between them. In germline, CDR1 is SGHTA, CDR2 FQGNSA. CDR3 DNA: TGTGCCAGCAGCTTAAGGGGGAACAATGAGCAGTTCTTC. Protein product: CASSLRGNNEQFF.

This clonotype was observed at least ten times. This CDR3 reads CSAPGQGNTGELFF. CDR3 DNA: TGCAGTGCTCCGGGACAGGGGAACACCGGGGAGCTGTTTTTT. The gene calls are TRBV20-1 and TRBJ2-2; TRBD1 matches at 9 bases. CDR3 length: 14 amino acids. Trimming took 5 bases from V and 1 from J; bases not matched to a gene: 2. CDR1 DFQATT and CDR2 SNEGSKA come from the germline V gene (reference sequence).

CDR3: CASSLPISDTQYF. The CDR3 coding sequence is TGCGCCAGCAGCTTGCCCATTTCAGATACGCAGTATTTT. The chain links TRBV5-1 to TRBJ2-3; D remains ambiguous. This CDR3 has 13 amino acids. V was shortened by 1 base and J by 4 bases, with 7 bases between the two germline ends. Germline assignment: CDR1 SGHRS and CDR2 YFSETQ.

The rearrangement links TRBV6-2 or TRBV6-3 to TRBJ2-5; 14 positions match TRBD2. The germline V gene has CDR1 MNHEY and CDR2 SVGEGT. The CDR3 loop spans 15 amino acids. Trimming at V came to 7 bases and at J to 5 bases, leaving 6 bases not matched to a gene. The CDR3 nucleotides are TGTGCCAGCATGTGGACTAGCGGGGGGTTGGAGACCCAGTACTTC. Its protein is CASMWTSGGLETQYF.

This clonotype appeared many times. The chain couples TRBV4-1 to TRBJ1-5, with 8 positions matching TRBD1. The CDR3 loop spans 17 amino acids. Germline CDR1 reads MGHRA; CDR2 reads YSYEKL. V shed 4 bases, J shed 7 bases, and the junction held 15 bases outside the gene matches. CDR3 sequence (DNA): TGCGCCAGCAGCCGAAGGCCCGGACAGGGCGGAAAACAGCCCCAGCATTTT. It is translated as CASSRRPGQGGKQPQHF.

This clonotype was detected ten times or more. The chain has TRBV4-3 and TRBJ1-2, with a weak D call TRBD1 (5 bases). Per germline, CDR1 LGHNA and CDR2 YSLEER. Trimming shortened V by 3 bases and J by 3 bases, and 17 bases separated the two germline ends. The CDR3 has 16 residues. In DNA, the CDR3 is TGCGCCAGCAGCCACCAAGGTGCAGGGACGGACTATGGCTACACCTTC. It is translated as CASSHQGAGTDYGYTF.

This chain's CDR3 is CASSGPNTEAFF. CDR3 in DNA: TGTGCCAGCAGTGGTCCAAACACTGAAGCTTTCTTT. The V call is TRBV6-1, the J call TRBJ1-1, with no clear D. CDR1 is MNHNS, CDR2 SASEGT, per germline. V lost 4 bases to trimming and J lost 2 bases, with 5 bases between them. CDR3 length: 12 residues.

The J gene is TRBJ1-6, the V gene TRBV12-3 or TRBV12-4; D remains unclear. The CDR3 is 16 amino acids. V dropped 0 bases and J dropped 7 bases, with 13 bases sitting between them. CDR3 loop: CASSLAAGGRNSPLHF. The CDR3 DNA sequence: TGTGCCAGCAGTTTAGCAGCGGGAGGGAGGAATTCACCCCTCCACTTT.

This clonotype was seen at least ten times. The genes are TRBV20-1 and TRBJ2-3; D remains ambiguous. The CDR3 is 14 amino acids. Germline assignment: CDR1 DFQATT and CDR2 SNEGSKA (reference sequence). Trimming took 6 bases from V and 1 from J, leaving 14 bases between them. The CDR3 loop is CSAALIGRTDTQYF. In DNA, the CDR3 is TGCAGTGCGGCCTTAATCGGACGCACAGATACGCAGTATTTT.

This clonotype was counted only a few times. This sequence joins TRBV18 and TRBJ1-2; 7 nucleotides align to TRBD1. The CDR3 spans 13 residues. With V trimmed by 6 bases and J by 6 bases, 7 bases remained unmatched. The germline V gene encodes CDR1 KGHSH and CDR2 LQKENI. The CDR3 loop is CASSPGGDHGYTF. Written as DNA, the CDR3 is TGTGCCAGCTCCCCAGGGGGGGATCATGGCTACACCTTC.

Details on this clonotype: This may stem from a read error, because a much larger clone lies one nucleotide away. The J gene is TRBJ2-1, the V gene TRBV7-2; 7 positions match TRBD1. The CDR3 runs 14 residues. CDR1 is SGHTA, CDR2 FQGNSA, per germline. The CDR3 sequence is CASSTGQEYNGQFF. The CDR3 DNA sequence: TGTGCCAGCAGCACAGGACAGGAGTACAATGGGCAGTTCTTC. The full variable domain, completed using reference TRBV7-2 and TRBJ2-1, is GAGVSQSPSNKVTEKGKDVELRCDPISGHTALYWYRQSLGQGLEFLIYFQGNSAPDKSGLPSDRFSAERTGGSVSTLTIQRTQQEDSAVYLCASSTGQEYNGQFFGPGTRLTVL.

The chain links TRBV27 to TRBJ1-5; 7 bases map to TRBD1. Trimming at V came to 7 bases and at J to 3 bases, leaving 6 bases not matched to a gene. Per the germline V gene, CDR1 is MNHEY and CDR2 is SMNVEV (reference sequence). The CDR3 runs 14 residues. The CDR3 region is CASNDRANNQPQHF. DNA for the CDR3: TGTGCCAGCAACGACAGGGCCAACAATCAGCCCCAGCATTTT.

A note on this clonotype: An end of the junction differs from the germline gene, which may be a read error. The J gene is TRBJ2-1, the V gene TRBV2; either TRBD1 or TRBD2 may fit D (5 bases each). The CDR3 sequence is 14 residues long. CDR1 is SNHLY, CDR2 FYNNEI, per germline. The CDR3 is CAISPGTGNSERFF. The CDR3 nucleotides read TGTGCCATCAGTCCCGGGACCGGCAACAGCGAGCGGTTCTTC.

The sample holds a few counts of this clonotype. This sequence joins TRBV28 and TRBJ1-2, with D hard to call. The CDR3 runs to 12 residues. From germline, CDR1 is MDHEN and CDR2 SYDVKM. The ends were cut back, 8 bases at V and 3 bases at J, with 10 bases in the middle. The CDR3 loop is CASFMGDYGYTF. The DNA of the CDR3 is TGTGCCAGCTTTATGGGTGACTATGGCTACACCTTC.

On this clonotype itself: This sequence may be a read error, since a much larger clone differs from it by one base. The chain's CDR3 is CASSRNSHHEQYF. CDR3 nucleotide sequence: TGTGCCAGCAGCCGCAACTCACACCACGAGCAGTACTTC. The V call is TRBV7-2, the J call TRBJ2-7, with D hard to call. The germline V and J ends were trimmed by 5 bases and 5 bases, with 13 bases remaining between them. The V gene's germline CDR1 is SGHTA and CDR2 FQGNSA. The CDR3 sequence is 13 residues long. Full variable domain (remainder filled in from reference TRBV7-2 and TRBJ2-7): GAGVSQSPSNKVTEKGKDVELRCDPISGHTALYWYRQSLGQGLEFLIYFQGNSAPDKSGLPSDRFSAERTGGSVSTLTIQRTQQEDSAVYLCASSRNSHHEQYFGPGTRLTVT.

J is TRBJ2-7 and V is TRBV28, with 8 bases aligning to TRBD1. V was clipped by 6 bases and J by 2 bases; unmatched bases: 6. This CDR3 region has 14 residues. The germline V gene has CDR1 MDHEN and CDR2 SYDVKM. The CDR3 bases are TGTGCCAGCAGCCGGACAGGGCCTGCCTACGAGCAGTACTTC. Amino acids: CASSRTGPAYEQYF.

The V gene is TRBV30, the J gene TRBJ1-1, with 7 bases that match TRBD1. This CDR3 contains 13 residues. Looked up from germline, CDR1 is GTSNPN and CDR2 is SVGIG (reference sequence). The trim removed 0 bases at V and 5 bases at J, leaving 3 bases unmatched. The CDR3 DNA sequence: TGTGCCTGGAGTGTACAGGGGTGGACTGAAGCTTTCTTT. Its protein is CAWSVQGWTEAFF. The whole variable domain, remainder taken from reference TRBV30 and TRBJ1-1, is SQTIHQWPATLVQPVGSPLSLECTVEGTSNPNLYWYRQAAGRGLQLLFYSVGIGQISSEVPQNLSASRPQDRQFILSSKKLLLSDSGFYLCAWSVQGWTEAFFGQGTRLTVV.

This clonotype was seen repeatedly, ten times or more. The chain carries TRBV20-1 and TRBJ2-2; no definite D call. The CDR3 extends over 12 amino acids. V was pared by 7 bases and J by 5 bases, with 11 bases between. CDR1 and CDR2 (germline): DFQATT, SNEGSKA (reference sequence). The chain's CDR3 is CSDGSQTGELFF. Here the CDR3 DNA reads TGCAGTGACGGGTCTCAAACCGGGGAGCTGTTTTTT.

The gene calls are TRBV7-2 and TRBJ2-2; D unresolved. CDR3 length: 14 amino acids. Germline-derived CDR1 and CDR2 are SGHTA and FQGNSA. Trimming removed 2 bases at V and 2 bases at J, with 6 bases between. The CDR3 DNA is TGTGCCAGCAGCTTAATGGGCAACACCGGGGAGCTGTTTTTT. This encodes CASSLMGNTGELFF.